This entry concerns a single T cell receptor (beta chain). This specimen belongs to a study of follicular helper T cells after annual influenza vaccination. The table came from immunoSEQ multiplex PCR; TCRdb's copy has only in-frame clones and leaves some out. The data contain about 8,700 clones, approximately 86% of them singletons. V lost 8 bases to trimming and J lost 1 base, with 11 bases between them. This CDR3 is built from 14 residues. Per the germline V gene, CDR1 is LNHDA and CDR2 is SQIVND (reference sequence). This sample's time point: 2013-2014 season, 7 days after vaccination. Sequenced material: CXCR5+ CD38- circulating T follicular helper cells from blood, taken 7 days after influenza vaccination. Subset in this sample: circulating Tfh, non-naive CD4+CXCR5+PD-1+ (ICOS+CD38+ or ICOS-CD38-). This chain uses TRBV19 with TRBJ1-4; D unresolved. This clonotype was obtained from an adult who received the influenza vaccine. CDR3 nucleotides: TGTGCCAGTTCGCCAAGGCGAACTAATGAAAAACTGTTTTTT. This translates into CASSPRRTNEKLFF. The complete variable domain, with remaining parts taken from reference TRBV19 and TRBJ1-4, reads DGGITQSPKYLFRKEGQNVTLSCEQNLNHDAMYWYRQDPGQGLRLIYYSQIVNDFQKGDIAEGYSVSREKKESFPLTVTSAQKNPTAFYLCASSPRRTNEKLFFGSGTQLSVL.